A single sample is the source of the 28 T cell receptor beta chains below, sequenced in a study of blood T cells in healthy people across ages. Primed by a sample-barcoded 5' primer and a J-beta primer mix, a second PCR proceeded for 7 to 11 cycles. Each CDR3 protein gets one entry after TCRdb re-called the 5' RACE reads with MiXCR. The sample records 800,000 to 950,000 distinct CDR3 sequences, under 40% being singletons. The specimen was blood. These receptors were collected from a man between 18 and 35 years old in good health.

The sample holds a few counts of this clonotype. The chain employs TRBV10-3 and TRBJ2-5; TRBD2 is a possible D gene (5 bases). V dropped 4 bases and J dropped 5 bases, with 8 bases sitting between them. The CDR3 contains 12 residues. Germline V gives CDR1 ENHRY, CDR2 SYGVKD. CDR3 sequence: CAISVTGETQYF. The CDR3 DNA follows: TGTGCCATCAGTGTGACGGGGGAGACCCAGTACTTC.

The CDR3 loop is CASSSTPGTGNYGYTF. The CDR3 region has the DNA TGTGCCAGCAGTTCGACGCCAGGGACTGGGAACTATGGCTACACCTTC. The chain is built from TRBV12-3 or TRBV12-4 and TRBJ1-2, with a weak D call TRBD1 (5 bases). The CDR3 runs to 16 residues. Trimming removed 4 bases at V and 2 bases at J, with 17 bases between.

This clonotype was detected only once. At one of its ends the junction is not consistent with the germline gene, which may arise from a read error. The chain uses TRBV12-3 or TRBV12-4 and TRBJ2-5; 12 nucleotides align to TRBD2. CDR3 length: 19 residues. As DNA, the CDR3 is TGTGTCAGCAGTCAGTCTAGCGGGGGGGCCGGCAATAACCAAGAGACCCAGTACTTC. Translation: CVSSQSSGGAGNNQETQYF.

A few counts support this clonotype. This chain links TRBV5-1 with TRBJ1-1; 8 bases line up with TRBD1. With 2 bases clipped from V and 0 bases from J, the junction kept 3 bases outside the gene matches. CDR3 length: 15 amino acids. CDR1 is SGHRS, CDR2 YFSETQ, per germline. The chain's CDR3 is CASSFRGQLNTEAFF. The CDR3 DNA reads TGCGCCAGCAGCTTCAGGGGGCAACTGAACACTGAAGCTTTCTTT.

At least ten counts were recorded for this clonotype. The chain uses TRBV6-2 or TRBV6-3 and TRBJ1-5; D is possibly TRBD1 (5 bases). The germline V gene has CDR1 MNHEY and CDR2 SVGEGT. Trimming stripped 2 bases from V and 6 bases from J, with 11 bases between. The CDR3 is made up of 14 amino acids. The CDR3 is CASSYDGAGQPQHF. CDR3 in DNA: TGTGCCAGCAGTTACGACGGGGCGGGTCAGCCCCAGCATTTT.

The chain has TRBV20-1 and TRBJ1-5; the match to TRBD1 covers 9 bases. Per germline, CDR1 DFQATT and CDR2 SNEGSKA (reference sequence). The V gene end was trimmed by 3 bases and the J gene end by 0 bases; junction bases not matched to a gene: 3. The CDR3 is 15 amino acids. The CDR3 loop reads CSARGTGNSNQPQHF. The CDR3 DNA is TGCAGTGCTAGGGGGACAGGGAATAGCAATCAGCCCCAGCATTTT.

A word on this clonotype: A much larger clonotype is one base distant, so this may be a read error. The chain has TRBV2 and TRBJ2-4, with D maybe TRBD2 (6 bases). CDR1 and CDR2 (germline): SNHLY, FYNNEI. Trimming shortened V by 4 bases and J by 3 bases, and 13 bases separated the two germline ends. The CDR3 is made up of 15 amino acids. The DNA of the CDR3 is TGTGCCAGCAGTGGGCGGGGTCTAGTCAAAAACATTCAGTACTTC. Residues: CASSGRGLVKNIQYF. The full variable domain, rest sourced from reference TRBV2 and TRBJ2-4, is EPEVTQTPSHQVTQMGQEVILRCVPISNHLYFYWYRQILGQKVEFLVSFYNNEISEKSEIFDDQFSVERPDGSNFTLKIRSTKLEDSAMYFCASSGRGLVKNIQYFGAGTRLSVL.

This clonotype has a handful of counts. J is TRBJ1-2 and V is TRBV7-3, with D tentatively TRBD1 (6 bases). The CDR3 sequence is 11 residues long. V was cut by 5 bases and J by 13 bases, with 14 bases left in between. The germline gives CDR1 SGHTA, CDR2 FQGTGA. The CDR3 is CASSPRTVCTF. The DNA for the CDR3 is TGTGCCAGCAGCCCGCGGACAGTTTGCACCTTC.

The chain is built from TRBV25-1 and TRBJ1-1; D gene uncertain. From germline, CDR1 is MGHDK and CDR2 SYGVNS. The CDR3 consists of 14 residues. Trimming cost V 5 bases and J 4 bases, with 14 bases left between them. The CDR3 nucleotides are TGTGCCAGCAGTCCGAGGCTGGTGGGCACTGAAGCTTTCTTT. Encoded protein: CASSPRLVGTEAFF.

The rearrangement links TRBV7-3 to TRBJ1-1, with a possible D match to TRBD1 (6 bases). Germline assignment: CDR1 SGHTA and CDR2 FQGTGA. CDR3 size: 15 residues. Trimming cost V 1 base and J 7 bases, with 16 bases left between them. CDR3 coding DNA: TGTGCCAGCAGCTTAAAAGGGGGAGGGGGGAGTGAAGCTTTCTTT. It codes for CASSLKGGGGSEAFF.

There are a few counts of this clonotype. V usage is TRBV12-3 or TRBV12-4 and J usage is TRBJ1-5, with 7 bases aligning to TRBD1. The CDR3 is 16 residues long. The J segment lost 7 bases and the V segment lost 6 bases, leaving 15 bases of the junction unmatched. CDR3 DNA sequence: TGTGCCAGCAGCCCCCCCAGGACAGGAGGAAGCCAGCCCCAGCATTTT. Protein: CASSPPRTGGSQPQHF.

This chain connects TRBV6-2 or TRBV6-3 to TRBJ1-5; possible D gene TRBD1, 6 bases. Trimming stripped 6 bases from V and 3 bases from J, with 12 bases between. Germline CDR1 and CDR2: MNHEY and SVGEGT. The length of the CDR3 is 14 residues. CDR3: CASRQGKDNQPQHF. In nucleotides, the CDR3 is TGTGCCAGCAGACAGGGTAAAGACAATCAGCCCCAGCATTTT.

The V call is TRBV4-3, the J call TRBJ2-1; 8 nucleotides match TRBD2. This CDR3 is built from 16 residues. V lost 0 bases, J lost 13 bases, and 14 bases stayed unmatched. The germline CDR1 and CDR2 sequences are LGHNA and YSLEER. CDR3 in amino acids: CASSQEARGAEETQFF. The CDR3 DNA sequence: TGCGCCAGCAGCCAAGAAGCGCGGGGGGCCGAAGAGACCCAGTTCTTC.

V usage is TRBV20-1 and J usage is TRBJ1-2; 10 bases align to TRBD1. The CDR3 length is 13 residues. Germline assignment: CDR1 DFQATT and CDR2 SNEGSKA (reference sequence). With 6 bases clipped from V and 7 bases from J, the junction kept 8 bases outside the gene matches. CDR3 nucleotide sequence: TGCAGTGCCCGGGACAGGGGCGGTGCTGGCTACACCTTC. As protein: CSARDRGGAGYTF.

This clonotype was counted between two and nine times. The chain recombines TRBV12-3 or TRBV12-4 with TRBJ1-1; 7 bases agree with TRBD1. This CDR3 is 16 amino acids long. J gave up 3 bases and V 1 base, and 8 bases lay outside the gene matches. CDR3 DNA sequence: TGTGCCAGCAGTTTAGAGCAGGGGGGTTTGGACACTGAAGCTTTCTTT. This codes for CASSLEQGGLDTEAFF.

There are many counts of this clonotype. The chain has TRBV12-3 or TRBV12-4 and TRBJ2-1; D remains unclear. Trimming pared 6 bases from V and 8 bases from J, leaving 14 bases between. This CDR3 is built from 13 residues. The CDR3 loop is CASRQTGLDEQFF. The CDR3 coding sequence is TGTGCCAGCAGGCAGACTGGGCTTGATGAGCAGTTCTTC.

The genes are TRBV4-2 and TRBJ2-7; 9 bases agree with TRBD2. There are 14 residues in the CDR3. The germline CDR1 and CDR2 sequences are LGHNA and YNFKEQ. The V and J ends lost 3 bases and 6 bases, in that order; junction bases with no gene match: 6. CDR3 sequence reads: CASSHDGLASEQYF. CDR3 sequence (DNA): TGTGCCAGCAGCCATGACGGACTAGCGAGCGAGCAGTACTTC.

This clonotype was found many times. This CDR3 reads CASSQLGQNYNEQFF. The CDR3 DNA reads as TGTGCCAGTTCCCAACTCGGGCAAAACTACAATGAGCAGTTCTTC. V gene TRBV7-2 combines with J gene TRBJ2-1; D unresolved. V was shortened by 9 bases and J by 3 bases, with 18 bases between the two germline ends. This CDR3 is 15 amino acids long. Germline CDR1 SGHTA, CDR2 FQGNSA.

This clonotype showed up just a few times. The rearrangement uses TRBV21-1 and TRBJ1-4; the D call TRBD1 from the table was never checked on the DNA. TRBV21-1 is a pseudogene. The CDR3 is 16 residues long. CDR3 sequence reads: CASSKGQVSTNEKLFF. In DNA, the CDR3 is TGTGCCAGCAGCAAGGGACAGGTATCAACTAATGAAAAACTGTTTTTT.

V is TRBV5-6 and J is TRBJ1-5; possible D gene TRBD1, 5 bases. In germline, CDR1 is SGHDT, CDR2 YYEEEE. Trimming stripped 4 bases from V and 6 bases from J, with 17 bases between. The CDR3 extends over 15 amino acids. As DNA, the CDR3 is TGTGCCAGCAGCCCCGGTATGACAGCCAGTCAGCCCCAGCATTTT. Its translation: CASSPGMTASQPQHF.

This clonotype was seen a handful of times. The CDR3 is CASSIGQGNYGYTF. The DNA for the CDR3 is TGTGCCAGTAGTATCGGACAGGGAAACTATGGCTACACCTTC. This rearrangement joins TRBV19 to TRBJ1-2, with 8 bases fitting TRBD1. CDR3 length: 14 amino acids. J was trimmed by 2 bases and V by 3 bases; bases with no gene match: 2. Looked up from germline, CDR1 is LNHDA and CDR2 is SQIVND (reference sequence).

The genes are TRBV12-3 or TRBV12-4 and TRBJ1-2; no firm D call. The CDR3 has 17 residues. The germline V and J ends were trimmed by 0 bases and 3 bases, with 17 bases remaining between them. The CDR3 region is CASSLAGRSRVDYGYTF. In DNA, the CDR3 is TGTGCCAGCAGTTTAGCTGGCAGGTCTCGGGTTGACTATGGCTACACCTTC.

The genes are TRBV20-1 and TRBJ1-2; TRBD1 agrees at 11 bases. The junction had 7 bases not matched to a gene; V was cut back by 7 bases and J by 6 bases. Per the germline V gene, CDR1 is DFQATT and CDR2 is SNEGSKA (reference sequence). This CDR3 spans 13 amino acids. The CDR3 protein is CSVDRGLGNGYTF. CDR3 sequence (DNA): TGCAGTGTGGACAGGGGGCTAGGGAATGGCTACACCTTC.

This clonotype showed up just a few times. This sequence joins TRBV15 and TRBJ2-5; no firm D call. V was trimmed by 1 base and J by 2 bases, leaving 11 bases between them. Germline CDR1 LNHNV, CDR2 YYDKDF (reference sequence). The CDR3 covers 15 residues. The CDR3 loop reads CATSRVGRGQETQYF. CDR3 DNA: TGTGCCACCAGCAGAGTCGGTCGTGGGCAAGAGACCCAGTACTTC.

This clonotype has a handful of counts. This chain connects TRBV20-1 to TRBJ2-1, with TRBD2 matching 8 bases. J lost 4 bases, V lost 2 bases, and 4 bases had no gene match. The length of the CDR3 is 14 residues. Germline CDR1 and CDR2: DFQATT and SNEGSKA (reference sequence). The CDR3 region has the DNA TGCAGTGCTAGATCAACTAGCGGTTACAATGAGCAGTTCTTC. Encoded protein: CSARSTSGYNEQFF.

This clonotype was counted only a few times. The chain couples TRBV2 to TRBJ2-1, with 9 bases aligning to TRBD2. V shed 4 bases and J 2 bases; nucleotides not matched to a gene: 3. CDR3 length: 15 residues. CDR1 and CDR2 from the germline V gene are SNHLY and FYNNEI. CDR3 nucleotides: TGTGCCAGCAGTGCTGAGCGGGGGGCCTACAATGAGCAGTTCTTC. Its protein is CASSAERGAYNEQFF.

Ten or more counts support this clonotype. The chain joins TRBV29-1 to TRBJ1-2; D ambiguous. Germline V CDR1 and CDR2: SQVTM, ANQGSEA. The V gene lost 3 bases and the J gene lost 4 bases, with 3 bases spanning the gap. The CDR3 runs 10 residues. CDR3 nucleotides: TGCAGCGTTGACGGCTATGGCTACACCTTC. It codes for CSVDGYGYTF.

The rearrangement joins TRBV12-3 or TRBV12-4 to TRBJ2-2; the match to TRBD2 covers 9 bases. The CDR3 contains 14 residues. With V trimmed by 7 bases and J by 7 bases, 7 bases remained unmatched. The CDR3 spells CASILSGSHGELFF. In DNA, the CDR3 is TGTGCCAGCATTCTTAGCGGGAGCCACGGGGAGCTGTTTTTT.